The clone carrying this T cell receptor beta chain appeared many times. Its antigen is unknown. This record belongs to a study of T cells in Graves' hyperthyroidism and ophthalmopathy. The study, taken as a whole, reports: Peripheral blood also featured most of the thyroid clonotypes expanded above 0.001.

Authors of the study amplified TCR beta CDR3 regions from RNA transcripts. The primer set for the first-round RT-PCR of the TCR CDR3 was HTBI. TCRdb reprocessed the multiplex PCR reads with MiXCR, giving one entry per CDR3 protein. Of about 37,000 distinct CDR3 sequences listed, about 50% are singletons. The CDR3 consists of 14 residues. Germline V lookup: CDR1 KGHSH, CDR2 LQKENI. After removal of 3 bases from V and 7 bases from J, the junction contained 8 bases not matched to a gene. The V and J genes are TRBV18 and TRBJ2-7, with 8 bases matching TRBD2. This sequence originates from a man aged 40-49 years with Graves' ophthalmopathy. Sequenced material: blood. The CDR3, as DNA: TGTGCCAGCTCACCGGGCGGGGGGCCAAATGAGCAGTACTTC. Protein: CASSPGGGPNEQYF.